This TCR beta chain emerged from a study of shared clonotypes between healthy human individuals. An even split of each subset's genomic DNA across several immunoSEQ plates was performed. Using immunoSEQ multiplex PCR, the repertoire was profiled, and TCRdb retains in-frame clones only, with some absent. The sample shows hundreds of thousands of clones, less than 96% of them seen only once. Points from the study as a whole: Only blood was sampled, and tissue TCR repertoires likely differ from blood ones.

Turning to this clone: The antigen is unknown.

The sequence came from a woman under 40 in good health. The source material was naive CD4+ T cells sorted from blood. Specified subset: CD45RA+ positively selected.

The CDR3 protein is CASRGHLQETQYF. CDR3 nucleotide sequence: TGTGCCAGCCGAGGACATCTACAAGAGACCCAGTACTTC. This rearrangement joins TRBV27 to TRBJ2-5, with TRBD1 as a possible D gene (5 bases). Germline CDR1 is MNHEY and CDR2 is SMNVEV (reference sequence). With 8 bases removed from V and 2 bases from J, the gap between germline ends came to 12 bases. The CDR3 totals 13 residues.